This T cell receptor (beta chain) was profiled in a study of TIL therapy for anti-PD-1-resistant metastatic lung cancer. Across the whole study: Most patients had lung adenocarcinoma; a handful of tumors were EGFR-mutant, two ALK-rearranged; half smoked currently or formerly.

Time point meaning: pre-treatment sample, taken before nivolumab and TIL therapy. This clone has a handful of counts. The libraries were made with immunoSEQ v3. Some clones are missing from TCRdb's copy, which holds only in-frame ones; the method was immunoSEQ multiplex PCR. In the table there are tens of thousands of clones, 73% of which are singletons. Between the trimmed V and J ends, which lost 2 bases and 0 bases, there was a span of 8 bases. Germline-derived CDR1 and CDR2 are MDHEN and SYDVKM. This CDR3 contains 15 residues. The sample consisted of blood, taken at baseline. The chain links TRBV28 to TRBJ1-3, with D unresolved. This TCR was recovered from a person aged 25 to 85 with non-small cell lung cancer. The CDR3 protein is CASSLGGSSGNTIYF. The CDR3 nucleotides read TGTGCCAGCAGTTTAGGAGGCAGCTCTGGAAACACCATATATTTT.